This note documents a single T cell receptor beta chain sequence. Original data processing: Cell counts per sample came from amplifying reference gene primers. Clones were read by immunoSEQ multiplex PCR, and TCRdb kept only the in-frame ones, dropping some. V and J calls and clone size are those listed in that table; D and trimming were worked out from the DNA. Of over 150,000 clones detected, just over 90% appear once; the ten largest clones hold roughly 2.3%. Germline CDR1 is SGDLS and CDR2 is YYNGEE. The V segment lost 0 bases and the J segment 0 bases; nucleotides outside the gene matches: 8. The CDR3 contains 18 residues. This specimen comes from a study of blood T cell repertoires in COVID-19. About the research overall: There were acute and convalescent COVID-19 samples, and they came from the United States, Italy and Spain. Sources were T cells, B-cell-depleted T cells, or PBMCs; the material itself was cDNA or gDNA.

The chain is built from TRBV9 and TRBJ2-2; TRBD2 aligns across 7 bases. Material for sequencing was peripheral blood. This receptor was identified in a man between 18 and 35 years old with acute or convalescent COVID-19. CDR3 region: CASSVATSLASNTGELFF. CDR3 nucleotide sequence: TGTGCCAGCAGCGTAGCTACGTCACTAGCGTCGAACACCGGGGAGCTGTTTTTT.